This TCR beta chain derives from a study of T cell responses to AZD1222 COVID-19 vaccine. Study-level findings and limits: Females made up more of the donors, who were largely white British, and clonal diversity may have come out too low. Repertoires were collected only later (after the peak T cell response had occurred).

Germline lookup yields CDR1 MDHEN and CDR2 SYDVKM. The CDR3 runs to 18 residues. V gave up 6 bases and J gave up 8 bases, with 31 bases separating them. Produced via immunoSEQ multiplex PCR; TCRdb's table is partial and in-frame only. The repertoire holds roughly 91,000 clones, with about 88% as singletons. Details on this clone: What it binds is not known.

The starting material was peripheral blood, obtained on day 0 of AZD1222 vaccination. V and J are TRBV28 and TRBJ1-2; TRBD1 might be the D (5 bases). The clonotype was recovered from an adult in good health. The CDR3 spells CASSSYGGNSLTLRGYTF. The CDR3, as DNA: TGTGCCAGCAGCTCCTATGGGGGGAACTCTCTAACACTAAGAGGCTACACCTTC.